The 31 T cell receptor beta chains given below trace back to one sample, sequenced in a study of blood T cell repertoires in COVID-19 (dated by TCRdb to the early 2020s). Libraries came from the immunoSEQ multiplex PCR assay. TCRdb took over this immuneACCESS table, retaining in-frame rearrangements with V and J assigned. Such tables are incomplete; in checked studies, under half of the missing clones stem from an unresolved V gene, and the remainder is unexplained. For this sample the table gives about 150,000 clones, of which 75% to 80% were detected only once. The ten top clones hold around 1.7% of the sample. Sequencing was performed on peripheral blood. The source is a man older than 75 with acute or convalescent COVID-19.

The rearrangement links TRBV7-2 to TRBJ2-7; D ambiguous. The V gene's germline CDR1 is SGHTA and CDR2 FQGNSA. V dropped 1 base and J dropped 0 bases, with 7 bases sitting between them. This CDR3 is 14 amino acids long. CDR3 in DNA: TGTGCCAGCAGCTTAGTGCAGAACTCCTACGAGCAGTACTTC. Amino acids: CASSLVQNSYEQYF.

The chain combines TRBV2 with TRBJ1-2, with TRBD1 as a possible D gene (5 bases). The V and J ends lost 4 bases and 2 bases respectively, with 14 bases between them. Germline values: CDR1 SNHLY, CDR2 FYNNEI. This CDR3 is built from 15 residues. CDR3 in DNA: TGTGCCAGCAGTGCCCGCAGGGTGGCAAACTATGGCTACACCTTC. Translating gives CASSARRVANYGYTF.

The V call is TRBV28, the J call TRBJ1-3; D possibly corresponds to TRBD1 (6 bases). The CDR3 contains 15 residues. CDR1 is MDHEN and CDR2 is SYDVKM in the germline V gene. The germline V and J ends were trimmed by 4 bases and 6 bases, with 16 bases remaining between them. The CDR3 reads CASSSPRTEINTIYF. The CDR3, as DNA: TGTGCCAGCAGTTCCCCACGGACAGAGATAAACACCATATATTTT.

The V gene is TRBV5-1, the J gene TRBJ1-1, with 7 bases aligning to TRBD1. Germline-derived CDR1 and CDR2 are SGHRS and YFSETQ. CDR3 length: 14 amino acids. The V and J ends lost 6 bases and 2 bases, in that order; junction bases with no gene match: 7. The CDR3 nucleotides are TGCGCCAGCACAGGGGGTTCATCAAACACTGAAGCTTTCTTT. This translates into CASTGGSSNTEAFF.

The chain employs TRBV19 and TRBJ2-6, with TRBD2 matching 8 bases. J was trimmed by 0 bases and V by 6 bases; bases with no gene match: 4. The CDR3 runs to 16 residues. Germline-derived CDR1 and CDR2 are LNHDA and SQIVND (reference sequence). CDR3 sequence: CASSPGTSSGANVLTF. The CDR3 DNA is TGTGCCAGTAGCCCAGGGACTAGCTCTGGGGCCAACGTCCTGACTTTC.

This clone has a handful of counts. The chain employs TRBV6-1 and TRBJ1-4, with a possible D match to TRBD1 (5 bases). Trimming pared 0 bases from V and 8 bases from J, leaving 10 bases between. The CDR3 spans 14 residues. Looked up from germline, CDR1 is MNHNS and CDR2 is SASEGT. CDR3 coding DNA: TGTGCCAGCAGTGAAGCGCAGGGAATCGAAAAACTGTTTTTT. Protein: CASSEAQGIEKLFF.

The chain employs TRBV4-3 and TRBJ1-4, with 7 bases aligning to TRBD1. V lost 0 bases and J lost 4; bases outside the gene matches: 11. The CDR3 totals 18 residues. Germline-derived CDR1 and CDR2 are LGHNA and YSLEER. The CDR3 bases are TGCGCCAGCAGCCAAGAGTGGGACAGCCCAGGCCTTAATGAAAAACTGTTTTTT. It is translated as CASSQEWDSPGLNEKLFF.

This chain links TRBV3-1 (or the pseudogene TRBV3-2) with TRBJ2-5; D is possibly TRBD2 (6 bases). The CDR3 spans 16 residues. Trimming stripped 1 base from V and 4 bases from J, with 16 bases between. CDR1 and CDR2 from the germline V gene are LGHDT and YNNKEL (reference sequence). CDR3 nucleotides: TGTGCCAGCAGCCAAGTTATTGGACGGGGAGGAGAGACCCAGTACTTC. Translated, it gives CASSQVIGRGGETQYF.

The V gene is TRBV4-3, the J gene TRBJ1-2; D might be TRBD1 (5 bases). The V end was cut by 0 bases, the J end by 5 bases, with 16 bases between. The CDR3 has 16 amino acids. Germline assignment: CDR1 LGHNA and CDR2 YSLEER. The CDR3 region has the DNA TGCGCCAGCAGCCAAGATCATGGAGGGGAGGCATATGGCTACACCTTC. Its protein product is CASSQDHGGEAYGYTF.

V and J are TRBV10-3 and TRBJ1-2, with 7 positions matching TRBD1. This CDR3 spans 16 amino acids. Germline CDR1 reads ENHRY; CDR2 reads SYGVKD. After removal of 4 bases from V and 0 bases from J, the junction contained 8 bases not matched to a gene. The CDR3: CAISVGTDASNYGYTF. The CDR3 DNA sequence: TGTGCCATCAGTGTGGGGACAGACGCATCTAACTATGGCTACACCTTC.

V usage is TRBV28 and J usage is TRBJ1-4; unclear D gene. Between the trimmed V and J ends, which lost 5 bases and 4 bases, there was a span of 14 bases. The germline V gene has CDR1 MDHEN and CDR2 SYDVKM. This CDR3 is built from 15 residues. The CDR3 nucleotides read TGTGCCAGCAGTCGTACCGGTATTGATAATGAAAAACTGTTTTTT. Its translation: CASSRTGIDNEKLFF.

The gene calls are TRBV5-4 and TRBJ2-1, with D perhaps TRBD2 (5 bases). CDR1 is SGHNT, CDR2 YYREEE, per germline (reference sequence). The V and J ends lost 2 bases and 7 bases respectively, with 10 bases between them. The CDR3 contains 13 residues. CDR3 nucleotides: TGTGCCAGCAGCTTAGGACTCGGGAATGAGCAGTTCTTC. Translating gives CASSLGLGNEQFF.

This chain connects TRBV25-1 to TRBJ1-5; TRBD1 aligns across 8 bases. CDR1 and CDR2 from the germline V gene are MGHDK and SYGVNS. The CDR3 contains 14 residues. V lost 4 bases and J lost 6; bases outside the gene matches: 5. The CDR3 DNA follows: TGTGCCAGCAGTGGAGGACAGGGAGCTCAGCCCCAGCATTTT. Translation: CASSGGQGAQPQHF. The variable domain in full, with the rest retrieved from reference TRBV25-1 and TRBJ1-5, is EADIYQTPRYLVIGTGKKITLECSQTMGHDKMYWYQQDPGMELHLIHYSYGVNSTEKGDLSSESTVSRIRTEHFPLTLESARPSHTSQYLCASSGGQGAQPQHFGDGTRLSIL.

This chain uses TRBV6-6 with TRBJ2-2; 8 bases are shared with TRBD1. Germline CDR1 reads MNHNY; CDR2 reads SVGAGI (reference sequence). J was trimmed by 1 base and V by 8 bases; bases with no gene match: 6. This CDR3 has 15 residues. The CDR3 is CASGQGQENTGELFF. The CDR3 bases are TGTGCCAGCGGGCAGGGACAGGAGAACACCGGGGAGCTGTTTTTT.

The V call is TRBV30, the J call TRBJ2-3, with D unclear. V was shortened by 0 bases and J by 4 bases, with 5 bases between the two germline ends. The CDR3 has 12 residues. The germline CDR1 and CDR2 sequences are GTSNPN and SVGIG (reference sequence). The DNA of the CDR3 is TGTGCCTGGAGTGTGTTAGCAGATACGCAGTATTTT. Its translation: CAWSVLADTQYF.

The CDR3 protein is CASSLGEGAKNIQYF. CDR3 DNA sequence: TGTGCCAGCAGCTTGGGCGAGGGGGCGAAAAACATTCAGTACTTC. The rearrangement uses TRBV5-6 and TRBJ2-4; TRBD1 matches 7 bases. Germline V lookup: CDR1 SGHDT, CDR2 YYEEEE. The ends lost 0 bases at V and 4 bases at J; junction bases unmatched: 4. The CDR3 covers 15 residues. The full variable domain, completed using reference TRBV5-6 and TRBJ2-4, is DAGVTQSPTHLIKTRGQQVTLRCSPKSGHDTVSWYQQALGQGPQFIFQYYEEEERQRGNFPDRFSGHQFPNYSSELNVNALLLGDSALYLCASSLGEGAKNIQYFGAGTRLSVL.

The V gene is TRBV6-2 or TRBV6-3, the J gene TRBJ2-1, with TRBD2 matching 11 bases. The CDR3 sequence is 15 residues long. Trimming at V came to 4 bases and at J to 4 bases, leaving 3 bases not matched to a gene. The V gene's germline CDR1 is MNHEY and CDR2 SVGEGT. The CDR3 coding sequence is TGTGCCAGCAGTTCCGGGACTAGCGGTTACAATGAGCAGTTCTTC. Protein sequence: CASSSGTSGYNEQFF.

V is TRBV6-6 and J is TRBJ2-1; TRBD2 agrees at 10 bases. The germline CDR1 and CDR2 sequences are MNHNY and SVGAGI (reference sequence). The CDR3 contains 19 residues. V shed 5 bases, J shed 0 bases, and the junction held 13 bases outside the gene matches. DNA for the CDR3: TGTGCCAGCAGTCCCCGGGGTAGCGGGGGGCATAGCTCCTACAATGAGCAGTTCTTC. This gives the protein CASSPRGSGGHSSYNEQFF.

CDR3 DNA sequence: TGTGCCAGCAGCTTAGTTGCACAGGGGAGGTTGACCGGGGAGCTGTTTTTT. This sequence encodes CASSLVAQGRLTGELFF. J is TRBJ2-2 and V is TRBV7-6; D is possibly TRBD1 (7 bases). The CDR3 is 17 amino acids. The V and J ends lost 1 base and 5 bases respectively, with 17 bases between them. Germline assignment: CDR1 SGHVS and CDR2 FNYEAQ.

V gene TRBV4-3 combines with J gene TRBJ1-1; TRBD1 is a possible D gene (6 bases). V lost 2 bases and J 8 bases, leaving 12 bases between the germline ends. The CDR3 length is 13 residues. Germline CDR1 reads LGHNA; CDR2 reads YSLEER. CDR3 coding DNA: TGCGCCAGCAGCCAACTGGACAGTAAGGAAGCTTTCTTT. Protein sequence: CASSQLDSKEAFF.

This chain connects TRBV14 to TRBJ1-4; D might be TRBD1 (6 bases). Trimming shortened V by 0 bases and J by 10 bases, and 15 bases separated the two germline ends. This CDR3 has 15 residues. CDR1 is SGHDN and CDR2 is FVKESK in the germline V gene. The CDR3, as DNA: TGTGCCAGCAGCCAAGATTCAGGGGACCGACTAAAACTGTTTTTT. Its translation is CASSQDSGDRLKLFF.

This clone has only a few counts. This chain joins TRBV7-9 and TRBJ1-1; 8 bases agree with TRBD1. The CDR3 length is 14 residues. Germline CDR1 and CDR2: SEHNR and FQNEAQ (reference sequence). J was trimmed by 7 bases and V by 0 bases; bases with no gene match: 4. This chain's CDR3 is CASSLALGQGEAFF. As DNA, the CDR3 is TGTGCCAGCAGCTTAGCGCTAGGACAGGGTGAAGCTTTCTTT.

This sequence joins TRBV5-1 and TRBJ2-1; the D is unclear. Germline assignment: CDR1 SGHRS and CDR2 YFSETQ. Trimming cost V 6 bases and J 4 bases, with 5 bases left between them. CDR3 size: 11 residues. CDR3 amino acids: CASTAYNEQFF. Here the CDR3 DNA reads TGCGCCAGCACTGCGTACAATGAGCAGTTCTTC.

This chain uses TRBV5-8 with TRBJ1-3; 9 bases map to TRBD1. The germline gives CDR1 SGHTS, CDR2 YDEGEE. The CDR3 is made up of 14 amino acids. The J segment lost 3 bases and the V segment lost 9 bases, leaving 7 bases of the junction unmatched. In nucleotides, the CDR3 is TGTGCCACGCCTAAGGACAGGGGTGGAAACACCATATATTTT. Its translation: CATPKDRGGNTIYF. Together with reference TRBV5-8 and TRBJ1-3, the CDR3 gives the full variable domain: EAGVTQSPTHLIKTRGQQATLRCSPISGHTSVYWYQQALGLGLQFLLWYDEGEERNRGNFPPRFSGRQFPNYSSELNVNALELEDSALYLCATPKDRGGNTIYFGEGSWLTVV.

The CDR3: CASSSRWNTEAFF. The CDR3 bases are TGTGCCAGCAGCTCGCGATGGAACACTGAAGCTTTCTTT. The chain is built from TRBV11-1 and TRBJ1-1; D remains ambiguous. Germline CDR1 SGHAT, CDR2 FQDESV (reference sequence). The CDR3 loop spans 13 amino acids. Trimming stripped 4 bases from V and 1 base from J, with 7 bases between.

The chain carries TRBV10-3 and TRBJ1-1; 7 bases are shared with TRBD1. V trimming: 5 bases; J trimming: 11 bases; junction bases outside the gene matches: 8. This CDR3 is built from 12 residues. Germline V gives CDR1 ENHRY, CDR2 SYGVKD. The DNA for the CDR3 is TGTGCCATCAGTTTGACCCAGGGGGAGGCTTTCTTT. This sequence encodes CAISLTQGEAFF.

The V call is TRBV28, the J call TRBJ2-2, with 10 bases that match TRBD1. V dropped 2 bases and J dropped 0; count of bases not matched to a gene: 3. The CDR3 runs to 17 residues. Germline V gene sequence: CDR1 MDHEN, CDR2 SYDVKM. The CDR3 sequence is CASSLGGQGANTGELFF. The CDR3 DNA follows: TGTGCCAGCAGTTTAGGAGGACAGGGGGCGAACACCGGGGAGCTGTTTTTT. The full variable domain, its missing parts supplied by reference TRBV28 and TRBJ2-2, is DVKVTQSSRYLVKRTGEKVFLECVQDMDHENMFWYRQDPGLGLRLIYFSYDVKMKEKGDIPEGYSVSREKKERFSLILESASTNQTSMYLCASSLGGQGANTGELFFGEGSRLTVL.

The V gene is TRBV19, the J gene TRBJ2-2; 9 positions agree with TRBD1. J gave up 6 bases and V 7 bases, and 9 bases lay outside the gene matches. The CDR3 is 15 residues long. Germline-derived CDR1 and CDR2 are LNHDA and SQIVND (reference sequence). The CDR3 nucleotides read TGTGCCAGTACTCCGGGACAGGGAAGCGCCGGGGAGCTGTTTTTT. The encoded protein is CASTPGQGSAGELFF.

This rearrangement joins TRBV4-2 to TRBJ1-4; tentative D call: TRBD1 (5 bases). This CDR3 spans 18 amino acids. The V gene lost 4 bases and the J gene lost 4 bases, with 22 bases spanning the gap. Germline values: CDR1 LGHNA, CDR2 YNFKEQ. The chain's CDR3 is CASSPTPGEGIGNEKLFF. The CDR3 coding sequence is TGTGCCAGCAGCCCGACACCGGGGGAAGGGATCGGTAATGAAAAACTGTTTTTT.

The rearrangement links TRBV3-1 (or the pseudogene TRBV3-2) to TRBJ2-1; 8 bases fit TRBD2. CDR3 size: 17 residues. CDR1 and CDR2 (germline): LGHDT, YNNKEL (reference sequence). With 5 bases clipped from V and 1 base from J, the junction kept 10 bases outside the gene matches. The CDR3 nucleotides read TGTGCCAGCAGCTCCCGGGGGGGGCGGCGTTCCTACAATGAGCAGTTCTTC. This codes for CASSSRGGRRSYNEQFF.

The chain's CDR3 is CASKTSGGQYEQYF. The CDR3 nucleotides are TGTGCCAGCAAGACTAGCGGGGGGCAGTACGAGCAGTACTTC. The V call is TRBV6-1, the J call TRBJ2-7; 13 bases line up with TRBD2. The CDR3 length is 14 residues. Germline V CDR1 and CDR2: MNHNS, SASEGT. With 7 bases clipped from V and 4 bases from J, the junction kept 4 bases outside the gene matches.